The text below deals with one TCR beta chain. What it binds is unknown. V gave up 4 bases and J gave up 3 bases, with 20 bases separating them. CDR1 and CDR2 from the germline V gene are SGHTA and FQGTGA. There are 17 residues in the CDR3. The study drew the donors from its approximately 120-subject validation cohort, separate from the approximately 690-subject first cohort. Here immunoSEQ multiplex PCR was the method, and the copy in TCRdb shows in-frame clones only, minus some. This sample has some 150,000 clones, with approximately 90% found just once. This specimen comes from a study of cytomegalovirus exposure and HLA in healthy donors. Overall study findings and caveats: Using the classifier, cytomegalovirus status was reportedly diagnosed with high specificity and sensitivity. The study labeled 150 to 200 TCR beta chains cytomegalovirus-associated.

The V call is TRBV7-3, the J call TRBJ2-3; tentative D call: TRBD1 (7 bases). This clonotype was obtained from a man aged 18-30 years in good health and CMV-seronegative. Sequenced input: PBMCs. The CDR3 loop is CASSSPGGRLSTDTQYF. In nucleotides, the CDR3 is TGTGCCAGCAGCTCGCCAGGGGGGCGTCTGTCGACAGATACGCAGTATTTT.